This TCR beta chain came from a study of immune evolution from preneoplasia to lung adenocarcinoma. H&E slides confirmed each diagnosis, reviewed by two pathologists independently. Study-wide findings and caveats: From normal lung to invasive adenocarcinoma, top clone frequencies appeared to decrease. Normal lung had highest clonality; later lesions appeared denser, more diverse.

Trimming removed 2 bases at V and 7 bases at J, with 17 bases between. Per germline, CDR1 MDHEN and CDR2 SYDVKM. The CDR3 has 15 residues. Assay: immunoSEQ multiplex PCR; the TCRdb copy retains only in-frame clones and omits some. The sample records roughly 2,700 clones, 81% being singletons. In this sample, this clone turned up once. Its target is unknown. The V gene is TRBV28, the J gene TRBJ1-2; D unclear. Material for sequencing was FFPE adjacent normal lung tissue. The sequence was obtained from a person aged 60 to 80 with lung adenocarcinoma. The CDR3 is CASSLPQPDKSGYTF. The CDR3 DNA reads TGTGCCAGCAGTTTACCCCAACCCGACAAAAGTGGCTACACCTTC.